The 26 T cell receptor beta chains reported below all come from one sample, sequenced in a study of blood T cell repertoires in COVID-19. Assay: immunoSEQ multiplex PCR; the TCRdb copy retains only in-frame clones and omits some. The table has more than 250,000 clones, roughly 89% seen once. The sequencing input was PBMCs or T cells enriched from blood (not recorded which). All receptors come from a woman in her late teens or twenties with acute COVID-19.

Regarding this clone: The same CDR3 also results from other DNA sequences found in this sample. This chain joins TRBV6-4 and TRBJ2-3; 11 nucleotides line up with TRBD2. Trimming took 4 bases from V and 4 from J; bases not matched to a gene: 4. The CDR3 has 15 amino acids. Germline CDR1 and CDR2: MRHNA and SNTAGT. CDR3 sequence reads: CASSALAGEADTQYF. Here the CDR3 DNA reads TGTGCCAGCAGTGCACTAGCGGGAGAAGCAGATACGCAGTATTTT.

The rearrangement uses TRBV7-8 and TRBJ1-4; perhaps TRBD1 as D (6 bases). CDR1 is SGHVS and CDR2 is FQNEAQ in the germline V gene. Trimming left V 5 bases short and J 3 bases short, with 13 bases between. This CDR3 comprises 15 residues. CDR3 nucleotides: TGTGCCAGCAGCGGCAGGGGTTTTGCTAATGAAAAACTGTTTTTT. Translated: CASSGRGFANEKLFF.

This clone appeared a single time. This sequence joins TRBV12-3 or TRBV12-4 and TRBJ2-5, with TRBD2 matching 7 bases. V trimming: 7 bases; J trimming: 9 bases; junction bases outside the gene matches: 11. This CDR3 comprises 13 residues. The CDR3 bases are TGTGCCAGCACCCCTAGCATTCGGGAGGCCCAGTACTTC. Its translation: CASTPSIREAQYF.

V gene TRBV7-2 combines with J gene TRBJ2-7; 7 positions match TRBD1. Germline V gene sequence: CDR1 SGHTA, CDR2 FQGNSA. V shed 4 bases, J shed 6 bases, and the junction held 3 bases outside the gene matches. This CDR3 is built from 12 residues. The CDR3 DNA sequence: TGTGCCAGCAGCTACCGACAGGGCGAGCAGTACTTC. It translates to CASSYRQGEQYF.

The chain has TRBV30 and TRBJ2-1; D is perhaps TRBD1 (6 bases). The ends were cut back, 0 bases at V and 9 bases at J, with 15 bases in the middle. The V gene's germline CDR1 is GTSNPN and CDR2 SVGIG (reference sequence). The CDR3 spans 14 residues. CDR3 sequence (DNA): TGTGCCTGGAGTGTTAGATCCCAGGGGAGTGAGCAGTTCTTC. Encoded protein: CAWSVRSQGSEQFF.

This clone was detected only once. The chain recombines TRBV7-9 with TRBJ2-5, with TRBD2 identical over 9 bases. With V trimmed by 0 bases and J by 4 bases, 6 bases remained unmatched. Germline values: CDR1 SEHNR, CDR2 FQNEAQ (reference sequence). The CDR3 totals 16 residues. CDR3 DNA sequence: TGTGCCAGCAGCTTAGCGCTTGAACTAGCGGGAGAGACCCAGTACTTC. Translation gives CASSLALELAGETQYF.

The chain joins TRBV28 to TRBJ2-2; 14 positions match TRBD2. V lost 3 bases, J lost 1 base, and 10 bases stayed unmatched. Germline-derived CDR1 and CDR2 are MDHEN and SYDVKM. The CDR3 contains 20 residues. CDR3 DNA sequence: TGTGCCAGCAGTTTCCCCACCTGGACTAGCGGGAGGAGGAACACCGGGGAGCTGTTTTTT. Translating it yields CASSFPTWTSGRRNTGELFF.

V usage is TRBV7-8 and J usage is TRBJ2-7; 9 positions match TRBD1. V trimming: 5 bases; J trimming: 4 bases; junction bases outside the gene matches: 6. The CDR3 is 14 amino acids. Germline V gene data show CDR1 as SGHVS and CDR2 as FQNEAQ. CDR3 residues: CASSTRDRAYEQYF. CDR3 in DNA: TGTGCCAGCAGCACCCGGGACAGGGCTTACGAGCAGTACTTC.

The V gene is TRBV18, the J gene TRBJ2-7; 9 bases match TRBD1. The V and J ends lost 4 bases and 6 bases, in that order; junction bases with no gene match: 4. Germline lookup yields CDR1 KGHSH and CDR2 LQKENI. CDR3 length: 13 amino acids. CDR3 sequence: CASSRGQGSEQYF. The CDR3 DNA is TGTGCCAGCTCACGGGGACAGGGTAGCGAGCAGTACTTC.

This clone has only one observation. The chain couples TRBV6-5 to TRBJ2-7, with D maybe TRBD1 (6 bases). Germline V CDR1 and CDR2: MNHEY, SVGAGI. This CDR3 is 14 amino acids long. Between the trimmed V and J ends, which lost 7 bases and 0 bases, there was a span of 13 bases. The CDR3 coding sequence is TGTGCCAGCATTCCCCGGGACAACTCCTACGAGCAGTACTTC. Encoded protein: CASIPRDNSYEQYF.

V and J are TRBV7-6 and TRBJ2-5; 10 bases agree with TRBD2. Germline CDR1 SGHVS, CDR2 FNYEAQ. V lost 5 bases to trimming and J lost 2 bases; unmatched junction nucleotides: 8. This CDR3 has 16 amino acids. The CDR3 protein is CASSPMGSGRQETQYF. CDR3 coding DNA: TGTGCCAGCAGCCCCATGGGTAGCGGGAGGCAAGAGACCCAGTACTTC. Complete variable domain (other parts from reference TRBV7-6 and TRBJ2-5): GAGVSQSPRYKVTKRGQDVALRCDPISGHVSLYWYRQALGQGPEFLTYFNYEAQQDKSGLPNDRFSAERPEGSISTLTIQRTEQRDSAMYRCASSPMGSGRQETQYFGPGTRLLVL.

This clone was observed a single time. CDR3 amino acids: CASSSWRKNIQYF. As DNA, the CDR3 is TGTGCCAGTAGTTCGTGGCGGAAAAACATTCAGTACTTC. The chain combines TRBV19 with TRBJ2-4; unclear D gene. The CDR3 is made up of 13 amino acids. Germline lookup yields CDR1 LNHDA and CDR2 SQIVND (reference sequence). Trimming left V 5 bases short and J 4 bases short, with 9 bases between.

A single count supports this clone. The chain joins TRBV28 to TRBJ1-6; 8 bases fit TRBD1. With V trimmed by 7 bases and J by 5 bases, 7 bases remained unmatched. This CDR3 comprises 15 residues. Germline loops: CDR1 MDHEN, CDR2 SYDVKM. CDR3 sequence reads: CASTWTGSDNSPLHF. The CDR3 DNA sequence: TGTGCCAGCACCTGGACAGGGTCAGATAATTCACCCCTCCACTTT.

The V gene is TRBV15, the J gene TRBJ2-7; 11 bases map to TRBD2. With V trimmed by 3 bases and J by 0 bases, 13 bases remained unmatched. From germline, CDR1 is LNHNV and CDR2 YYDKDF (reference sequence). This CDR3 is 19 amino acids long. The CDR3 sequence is CATSSDKPGTSGDSYEQYF. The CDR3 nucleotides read TGTGCCACCAGCAGTGATAAACCCGGGACTAGCGGTGACTCCTACGAGCAGTACTTC.

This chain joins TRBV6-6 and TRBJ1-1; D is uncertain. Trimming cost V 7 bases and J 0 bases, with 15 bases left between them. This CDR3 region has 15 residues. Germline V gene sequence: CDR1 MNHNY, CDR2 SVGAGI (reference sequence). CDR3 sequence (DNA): TGTGCCAGCATGGCTTCGGGTTCACTGAACACTGAAGCTTTCTTT. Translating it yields CASMASGSLNTEAFF.

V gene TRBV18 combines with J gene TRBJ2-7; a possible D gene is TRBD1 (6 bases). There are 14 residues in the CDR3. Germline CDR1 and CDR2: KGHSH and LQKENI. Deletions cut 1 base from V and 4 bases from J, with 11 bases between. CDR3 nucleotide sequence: TGTGCCAGCTCACCACGGGGGACAAGTTACGAGCAGTACTTC. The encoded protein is CASSPRGTSYEQYF.

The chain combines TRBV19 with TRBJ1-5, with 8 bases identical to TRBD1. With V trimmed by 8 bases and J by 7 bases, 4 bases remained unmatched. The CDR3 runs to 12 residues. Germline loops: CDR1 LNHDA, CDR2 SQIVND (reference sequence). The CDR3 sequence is CASQDRGQPQHF. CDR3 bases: TGTGCCAGTCAAGACAGGGGACAGCCCCAGCATTTT. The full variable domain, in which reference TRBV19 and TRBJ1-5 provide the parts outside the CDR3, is DGGITQSPKYLFRKEGQNVTLSCEQNLNHDAMYWYRQDPGQGLRLIYYSQIVNDFQKGDIAEGYSVSREKKESFPLTVTSAQKNPTAFYLCASQDRGQPQHFGDGTRLSIL.

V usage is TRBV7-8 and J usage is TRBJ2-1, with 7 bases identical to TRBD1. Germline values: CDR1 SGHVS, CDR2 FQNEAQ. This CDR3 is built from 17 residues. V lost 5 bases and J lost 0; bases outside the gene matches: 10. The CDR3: CASSASRDSASYNEQFF. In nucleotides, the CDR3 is TGTGCCAGCAGCGCCTCACGGGACAGTGCCTCCTACAATGAGCAGTTCTTC.

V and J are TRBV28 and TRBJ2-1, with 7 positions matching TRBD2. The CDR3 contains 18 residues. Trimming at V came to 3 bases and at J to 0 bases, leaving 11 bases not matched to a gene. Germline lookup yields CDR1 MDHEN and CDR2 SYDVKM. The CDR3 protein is CASSFPSQAGDSYNEQFF. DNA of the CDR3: TGTGCCAGCAGTTTCCCGTCCCAGGCGGGAGACTCCTACAATGAGCAGTTCTTC.

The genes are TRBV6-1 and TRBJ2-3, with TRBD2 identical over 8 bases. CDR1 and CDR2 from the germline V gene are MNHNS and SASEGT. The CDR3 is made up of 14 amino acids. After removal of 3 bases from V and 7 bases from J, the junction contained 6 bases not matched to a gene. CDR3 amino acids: CASSELVAGYTQYF. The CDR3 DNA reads TGTGCCAGCAGTGAGTTAGTAGCGGGATATACGCAGTATTTT.

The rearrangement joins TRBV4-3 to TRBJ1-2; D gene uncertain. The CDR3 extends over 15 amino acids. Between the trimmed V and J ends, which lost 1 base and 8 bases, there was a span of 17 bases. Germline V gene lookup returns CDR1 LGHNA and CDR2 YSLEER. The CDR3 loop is CASSQVSTGSRGYTF. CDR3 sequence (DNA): TGCGCCAGCAGCCAAGTATCCACCGGTTCTCGGGGCTACACCTTC.

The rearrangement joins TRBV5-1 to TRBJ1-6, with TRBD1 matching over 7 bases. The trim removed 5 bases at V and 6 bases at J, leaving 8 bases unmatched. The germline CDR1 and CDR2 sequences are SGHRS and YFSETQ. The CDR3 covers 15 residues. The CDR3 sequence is CASRTFTGVNSPLHF. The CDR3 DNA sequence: TGCGCCAGCAGAACCTTTACAGGGGTTAATTCACCCCTCCACTTT.

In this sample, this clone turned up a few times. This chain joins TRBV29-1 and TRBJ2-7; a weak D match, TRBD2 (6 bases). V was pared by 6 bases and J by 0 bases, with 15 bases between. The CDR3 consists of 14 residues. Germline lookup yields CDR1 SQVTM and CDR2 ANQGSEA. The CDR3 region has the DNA TGCAGCGTACGCGCGGGGAAATCCTCCTACGAGCAGTACTTC. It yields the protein CSVRAGKSSYEQYF.

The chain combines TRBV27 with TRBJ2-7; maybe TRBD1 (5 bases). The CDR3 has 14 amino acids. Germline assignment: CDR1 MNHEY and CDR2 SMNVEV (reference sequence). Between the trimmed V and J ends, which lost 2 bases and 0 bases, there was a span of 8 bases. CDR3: CASSLGAGSYEQYF. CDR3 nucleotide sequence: TGTGCCAGCAGTTTAGGGGCTGGCTCCTACGAGCAGTACTTC.

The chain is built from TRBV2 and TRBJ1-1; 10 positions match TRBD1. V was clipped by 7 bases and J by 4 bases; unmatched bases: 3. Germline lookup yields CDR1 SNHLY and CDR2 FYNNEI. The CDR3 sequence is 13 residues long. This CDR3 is CASKGQGGTEAFF. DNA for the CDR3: TGTGCCAGCAAAGGACAGGGGGGCACTGAAGCTTTCTTT. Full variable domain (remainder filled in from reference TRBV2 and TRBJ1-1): EPEVTQTPSHQVTQMGQEVILRCVPISNHLYFYWYRQILGQKVEFLVSFYNNEISEKSEIFDDQFSVERPDGSNFTLKIRSTKLEDSAMYFCASKGQGGTEAFFGQGTRLTVV.

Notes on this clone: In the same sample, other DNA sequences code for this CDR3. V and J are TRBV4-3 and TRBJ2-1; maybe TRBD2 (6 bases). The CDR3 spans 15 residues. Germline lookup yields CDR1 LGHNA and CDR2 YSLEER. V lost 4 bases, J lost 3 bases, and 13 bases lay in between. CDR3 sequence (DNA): TGCGCCAGCAGCCCTGGAGTAGCGGTCTACAATGAGCAGTTCTTC. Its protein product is CASSPGVAVYNEQFF.